This is a list of T cell receptor beta chains from one sample in a study of blood T cell repertoires in COVID-19. Sequencing was performed with immunoSEQ multiplex PCR; in TCRdb, only in-frame clones are kept and a portion is missing. The sample includes 150,000 to 160,000 clones, roughly 88% of them seen just once. The source material was peripheral blood. The receptor set was obtained from a man between 60 and 70 years old with COVID-19, enrolled during active disease. The CDR3 runs from the conserved cysteine through the conserved F or W. D genes are given only for firm matches. Only part of the rows carry a size: once, few, many, or a class if the clone is expanded.

v_call,clone_size,j_call,d_call,cdr3_aa,cdr3_nt
TRBV6-5,NA,TRBJ1-1,NA,CASSYSLIRRGTEAFF,TGTGCCAGCAGTTACTCGCTGATTAGAAGAGGGACTGAAGCTTTCTTT
TRBV30,few,TRBJ1-4,NA,CAWGQNNEKLFF,TGTGCCTGGGGACAGAATAATGAAAAACTGTTTTTT
TRBV4-3,NA,TRBJ1-1,TRBD1,CASSQFDRGITEAFF,TGCGCCAGCAGCCAATTTGACAGGGGGATCACTGAAGCTTTCTTT
TRBV4-2,NA,TRBJ2-7,TRBD2,CASSQFSGDSYEQYF,TGTGCCAGCAGCCAATTTAGCGGGGATTCCTACGAGCAGTACTTC
TRBV11-3,few,TRBJ1-5,NA,CASSLEGEGCNQPQHF,TGTGCCAGCAGCTTAGAAGGGGAGGGGTGCAATCAGCCCCAGCATTTT
TRBV27,few,TRBJ1-2,TRBD1,CASSSTGDGYTF,TGTGCCAGCAGTTCGACAGGGGATGGCTACACCTTC
TRBV5-1,NA,TRBJ1-5,NA,CASSLDKLWAF,TGCGCCAGCAGCCTGGACAAGCTTTGGGCTTTT
TRBV7-2,NA,TRBJ1-1,NA,CASSLEGGGTRAFF,TGTGCCAGCAGCTTAGAAGGGGGGGGTACTCGGGCTTTCTTT
TRBV4-2,NA,TRBJ2-2,NA,CASSQVRTGELFF,TGTGCCAGCAGCCAAGTGAGGACCGGGGAGCTGTTTTTT
TRBV6-5,NA,TRBJ2-2,NA,CASSFSRQGTGELFF,TGTGCCAGCAGTTTCTCCAGGCAAGGCACCGGGGAGCTGTTTTTT
TRBV11-2,NA,TRBJ2-6,NA,CASSLSYSSGANVLTF,TGTGCCAGCAGCTTATCGTATAGCTCTGGGGCCAACGTCCTGACTTTC
TRBV21-1,NA,TRBJ1-4,NA,CASSTQDTCPATNEKLFF,TGTGCCAGCAGCACGCAGGACACTTGCCCAGCAACTAATGAAAAACTGTTTTTT
TRBV19,NA,TRBJ1-1,NA,CASSYQGSGTEAFF,TGTGCCAGTAGCTATCAGGGAAGTGGCACTGAAGCTTTCTTT
TRBV7-2,NA,TRBJ2-6,NA,CASSLAASGANVLTF,TGTGCCAGCAGCTTAGCGGCCTCGGGGGCCAACGTCCTGACTTTC
TRBV27,NA,TRBJ1-1,NA,CASSSGGYTEAFF,TGTGCCAGCAGTTCGGGGGGATACACTGAAGCTTTCTTT
TRBV6-5,NA,TRBJ1-1,TRBD1,CASRSSDRPNTEAFF,TGTGCCAGCAGAAGCTCGGACAGGCCAAACACTGAAGCTTTCTTT
TRBV6-5,NA,TRBJ1-4,NA,CASRTAGATNEKLFF,TGTGCCAGCAGGACCGCAGGGGCAACTAATGAAAAACTGTTTTTT
TRBV7-7,few,TRBJ2-3,NA,CASSLGPRNVDTQYF,TGTGCTAGCAGCTTAGGTCCTAGAAACGTGGATACGCAGTATTTT
TRBV10-3,NA,TRBJ2-1,TRBD1,CAISEGQGSYNEQFF,TGTGCCATCAGTGAGGGACAGGGTTCCTACAATGAGCAGTTCTTC
TRBV12-5,NA,TRBJ2-3,NA,CASGLVLGQAPDTQYF,TGTGCTAGTGGTTTGGTACTCGGTCAGGCCCCAGATACGCAGTATTTT
TRBV9,NA,TRBJ2-3,TRBD1,CASSVAGQGSTDTQYF,TGTGCCAGCAGCGTAGCGGGACAGGGGAGCACAGATACGCAGTATTTT
TRBV7-3,NA,TRBJ1-1,TRBD1,CASSDSGGEAFF,TGTGCCAGCAGCGACTCAGGGGGTGAAGCTTTCTTT
TRBV20-1,NA,TRBJ1-5,NA,CSASGNQPQHF,TGCAGTGCTAGCGGGAATCAGCCCCAGCATTTT
TRBV9,NA,TRBJ2-7,NA,CASSVASDEQYF,TGTGCCAGCAGCGTAGCGTCCGACGAGCAGTACTTC
TRBV7-3,NA,TRBJ2-1,TRBD2,CASSLGTSVDEQFF,TGTGCCAGCAGCTTGGGGACTAGCGTCGATGAGCAGTTCTTC
TRBV11-3,NA,TRBJ1-1,NA,CASSPERGGPKDTEAFF,TGTGCCAGCAGCCCGGAACGGGGAGGACCCAAGGACACTGAAGCTTTCTTT
TRBV7-2,NA,TRBJ2-3,TRBD2,CASSTPGAGIQYF,TGTGCCAGCAGCACCCCAGGAGCGGGGATTCAATATTTT
TRBV30,NA,TRBJ1-2,TRBD1,CAWRADRRLPNRYGYTF,TGTGCCTGGAGGGCGGACAGGAGACTGCCTAACAGATATGGCTACACCTTC
TRBV11-2,once,TRBJ2-1,TRBD2,CASSLPGTNLNEQFF,TGTGCCAGCAGCTTACCAGGGACTAACCTCAATGAGCAGTTCTTC
TRBV20-1,NA,TRBJ1-4,NA,CSARDIQGKFF,TGCAGTGCCCGAGATATCCAGGGTAAATTTTTT
TRBV11-3,once,TRBJ1-2,NA,CASSLDRLGYTF,TGTGCCAGCAGCCTCGACAGGCTGGGCTACACCTTC
TRBV24-1,once,TRBJ1-2,NA,CATSDFTGSGYTF,TGTGCCACCAGTGATTTTACAGGCTCTGGCTACACCTTC
TRBV9,NA,TRBJ1-3,NA,CASSRDMGTGNTIYF,TGTGCCAGCAGCAGGGACATGGGTACGGGAAACACCATATATTTT
TRBV9,NA,TRBJ1-1,TRBD1,CASSVGQGAGNTEAFF,TGTGCCAGCAGCGTAGGACAGGGGGCGGGAAACACTGAAGCTTTCTTT
TRBV10-3,NA,TRBJ1-1,NA,CAIGGGLNTEAFF,TGTGCCATCGGTGGCGGCCTGAACACTGAAGCTTTCTTT
TRBV7-2,few,TRBJ2-7,NA,CASSLNPGTYEQYF,TGTGCCAGCAGCTTAAACCCGGGGACCTACGAGCAGTACTTC